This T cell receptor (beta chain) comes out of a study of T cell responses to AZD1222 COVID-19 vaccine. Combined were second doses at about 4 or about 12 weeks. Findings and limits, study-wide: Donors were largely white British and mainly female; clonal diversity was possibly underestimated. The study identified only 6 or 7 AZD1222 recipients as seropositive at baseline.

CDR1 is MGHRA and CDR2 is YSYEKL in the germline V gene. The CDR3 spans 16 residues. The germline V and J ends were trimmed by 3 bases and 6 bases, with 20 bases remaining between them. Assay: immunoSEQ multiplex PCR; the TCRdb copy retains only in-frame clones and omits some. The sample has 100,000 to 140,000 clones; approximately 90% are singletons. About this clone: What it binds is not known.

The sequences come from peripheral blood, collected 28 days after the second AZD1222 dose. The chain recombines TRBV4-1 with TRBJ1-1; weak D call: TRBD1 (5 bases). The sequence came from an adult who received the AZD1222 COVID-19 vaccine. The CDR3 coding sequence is TGCGCCAGCAGCCATCTCCGGGTGCAGGGAGGGGCTGAAGCTTTCTTT. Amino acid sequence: CASSHLRVQGGAEAFF.